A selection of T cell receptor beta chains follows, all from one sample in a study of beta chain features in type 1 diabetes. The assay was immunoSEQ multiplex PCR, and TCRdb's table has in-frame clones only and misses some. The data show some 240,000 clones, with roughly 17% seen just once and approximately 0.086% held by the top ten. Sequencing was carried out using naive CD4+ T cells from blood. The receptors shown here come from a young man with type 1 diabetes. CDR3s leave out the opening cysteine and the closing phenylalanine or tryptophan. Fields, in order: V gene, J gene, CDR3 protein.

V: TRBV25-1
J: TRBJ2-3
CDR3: ASSARQGASTDTQY

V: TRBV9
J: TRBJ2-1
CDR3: ASSVAGSDEQF

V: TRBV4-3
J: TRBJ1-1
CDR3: ASSQALTGGTEAF

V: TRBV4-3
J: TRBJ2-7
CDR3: ASSQVGQLYEQY

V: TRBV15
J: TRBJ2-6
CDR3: ATSREQVSGANVLT

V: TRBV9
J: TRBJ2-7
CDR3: ASSVDRGYEQY

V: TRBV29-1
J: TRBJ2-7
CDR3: SGVRGTYEQY

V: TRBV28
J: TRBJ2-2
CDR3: ASSWAGGSTGELF

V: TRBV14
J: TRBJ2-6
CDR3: ASSQVSGANVLT

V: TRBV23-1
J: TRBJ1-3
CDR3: ASFEGRTGNTIY

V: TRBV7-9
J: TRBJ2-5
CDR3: ASSYSGIKETQY

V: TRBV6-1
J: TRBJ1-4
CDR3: ASSARQGTGEKLF

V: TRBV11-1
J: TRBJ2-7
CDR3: ASSLRGNHYEQY

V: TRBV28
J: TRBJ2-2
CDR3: ASSGIGELF

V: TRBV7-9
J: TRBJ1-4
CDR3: ASSLKGGGEKLF

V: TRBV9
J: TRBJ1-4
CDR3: ASSLGGQGEEKLF

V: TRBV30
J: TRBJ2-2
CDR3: AWRVQGTGELF

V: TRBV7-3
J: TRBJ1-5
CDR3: ASSLTWGEEPQH

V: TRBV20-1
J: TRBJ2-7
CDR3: SARKDHEQY

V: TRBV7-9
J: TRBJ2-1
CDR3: ASSPRGSPYNEQF

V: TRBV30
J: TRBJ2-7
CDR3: AWSAGGSSYEQY

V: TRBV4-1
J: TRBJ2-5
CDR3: ASSQDRTGGPETQY

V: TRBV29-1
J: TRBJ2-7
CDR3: SVVWLAGVSYEQY

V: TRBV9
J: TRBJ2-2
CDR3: ASSARLTTGELF

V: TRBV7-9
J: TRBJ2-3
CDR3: ASSAQAGQNTQY

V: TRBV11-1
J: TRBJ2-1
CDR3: ASSPRPGQGAHNEQF

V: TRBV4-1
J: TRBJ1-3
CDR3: ASSQGGTSGNTIY

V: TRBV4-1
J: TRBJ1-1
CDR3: ASSQATDTEAF

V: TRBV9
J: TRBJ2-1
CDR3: ASSPQGLLSYNEQF

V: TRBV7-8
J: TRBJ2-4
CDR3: ASTPHGGRENIQY

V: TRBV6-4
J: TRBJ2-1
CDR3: ASSDSSISYNEQF

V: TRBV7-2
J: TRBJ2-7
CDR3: ASSLLAGPYEQY

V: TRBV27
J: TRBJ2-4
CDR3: ASSPPSGRAGGNIQY

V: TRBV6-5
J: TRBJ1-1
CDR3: ASSYWQNTEAF

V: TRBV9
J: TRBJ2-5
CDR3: ASSEGQGSPSQETQY

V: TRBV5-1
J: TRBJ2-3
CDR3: ASSLGQGGTDTQY

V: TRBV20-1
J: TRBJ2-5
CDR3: SAGVETQY

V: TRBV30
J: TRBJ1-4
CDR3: AWRYSRNEKLF

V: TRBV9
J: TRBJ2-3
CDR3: ASSVARTPGDTQY

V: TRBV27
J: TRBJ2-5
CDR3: ASSRPGPQETQY

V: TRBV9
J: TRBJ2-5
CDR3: ASSVLGMTQY

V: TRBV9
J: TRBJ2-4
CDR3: ASSVAQSGKGNIQY

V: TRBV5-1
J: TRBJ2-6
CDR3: ASSVAAGANVLT

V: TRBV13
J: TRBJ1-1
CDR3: ASSSRDSEAF

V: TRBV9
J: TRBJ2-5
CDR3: ASSGASGRGETQY

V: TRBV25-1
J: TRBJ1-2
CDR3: ASSLGQGNGYT

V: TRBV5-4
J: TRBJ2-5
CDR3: ASSLPARKGETQY